Listed below are T cell receptor beta chains from one sample, sequenced in a study of T cells in Graves' hyperthyroidism and ophthalmopathy. TCRdb re-analysed the multiplex PCR reads in MiXCR, keeping a single row per CDR3 protein. The table includes roughly 280,000 distinct CDR3 sequences, around 22% detected once. The specimen sequenced was blood. These receptors originate from a man aged 30 to 45 with Graves' ophthalmopathy. The CDR3 runs from the conserved cysteine through the conserved F or W. Fields, in order: D gene, clone size, V gene, J gene, CDR3 DNA, CDR3 protein. The D gene is left open where the match is weak. The listing skips clone size in some rows; elsewhere it reads once, few, many or a size class.

D gene: -; clone size: many; V gene: TRBV7-8; J gene: TRBJ1-2; CDR3 DNA: TGTGCCAGCAGCTTAGGGTCGGCCTCCTATGGCTACACCTTC; CDR3 protein: CASSLGSASYGYTF
D gene: -; clone size: -; V gene: TRBV12-3/TRBV12-4; J gene: TRBJ1-6; CDR3 DNA: TGTGCCAGCAGTTTGGACTCTGGGCGGAACTATAATTCACCCCTCCACTTT; CDR3 protein: CASSLDSGRNYNSPLHF
D gene: -; clone size: -; V gene: TRBV2; J gene: TRBJ2-2; CDR3 DNA: TGTGCCAGCAGTGGAGAGACAGGGAACACCGGGGAGCTGTTTTTT; CDR3 protein: CASSGETGNTGELFF
D gene: -; clone size: many; V gene: TRBV12-5; J gene: TRBJ2-1; CDR3 DNA: TGTGCTAGTGGTTTGGGGACTCTCTCCTACAATGAGCAGTTCTTC; CDR3 protein: CASGLGTLSYNEQFF
D gene: -; clone size: few; V gene: TRBV5-5; J gene: TRBJ2-7; CDR3 DNA: TGTGCCAGCAGCCCGGACTGGGGCGCCGAGCAGTACTTC; CDR3 protein: CASSPDWGAEQYF
D gene: -; clone size: many; V gene: TRBV11-1; J gene: TRBJ2-1; CDR3 DNA: TGTGCCAGCAGCTTAGCGCGGACAGACAATGAGCAGTTCTTC; CDR3 protein: CASSLARTDNEQFF
D gene: -; clone size: few; V gene: TRBV7-8; J gene: TRBJ1-1; CDR3 DNA: TGTGCCAGCAGCTCCCAACCCGCGGCTGAAGCTTTCTTT; CDR3 protein: CASSSQPAAEAFF
D gene: -; clone size: few; V gene: TRBV13; J gene: TRBJ2-6; CDR3 DNA: TGTGCCAGCACCATAAGTCGAGATGTCCTGACTTTC; CDR3 protein: CASTISRDVLTF
D gene: TRBD1; clone size: once; V gene: TRBV20-1; J gene: TRBJ2-6; CDR3 DNA: TGCAGTGCTGGGGACAGGGCTGGGGCCAACGTCCTGACTTTC; CDR3 protein: CSAGDRAGANVLTF
D gene: -; clone size: few; V gene: TRBV12-3/TRBV12-4; J gene: TRBJ2-1; CDR3 DNA: TGTGCCAGCAGTTTTTATGGGGCTGGTGAGCAGTTCTTC; CDR3 protein: CASSFYGAGEQFF
D gene: -; clone size: many; V gene: TRBV20-1; J gene: TRBJ2-5; CDR3 DNA: TGCAGTGCTGGCCCCGACAGGCTATTGCTTGAGACCCAGTACTTC; CDR3 protein: CSAGPDRLLLETQYF
D gene: -; clone size: -; V gene: TRBV4-1; J gene: TRBJ2-3; CDR3 DNA: TGCGCCAGCAGCCAAACTAGGGGAACAGATACGCAGTATTTT; CDR3 protein: CASSQTRGTDTQYF
D gene: TRBD1; clone size: -; V gene: TRBV7-8; J gene: TRBJ2-5; CDR3 DNA: TGTGCCAGCAGCTTAGCGGACAGGACGGGGATAGAGACCCAGTACTTC; CDR3 protein: CASSLADRTGIETQYF
D gene: -; clone size: -; V gene: TRBV24-1; J gene: TRBJ2-1; CDR3 DNA: TGTGCCACCAGTGATAGCGTAGGAACCCGTCAAGTGCCCTCCTACAATGAGCAGTTCTTC; CDR3 protein: CATSDSVGTRQVPSYNEQFF
D gene: TRBD2; clone size: many; V gene: TRBV10-3; J gene: TRBJ2-5; CDR3 DNA: TGTGCCATCAGTGGTGGGACTAGCGTGAACCAAGAGACCCAGTACTTC; CDR3 protein: CAISGGTSVNQETQYF
D gene: -; clone size: -; V gene: TRBV7-3; J gene: TRBJ2-2; CDR3 DNA: TGTGCCAGCAGTCCCCGCGGGCCGAACACCGGGGAGCTGTTTTTT; CDR3 protein: CASSPRGPNTGELFF
D gene: TRBD2; clone size: many; V gene: TRBV15; J gene: TRBJ2-1; CDR3 DNA: TGTGCCACCAGCAGAGATCGGGGGACTAGCGGTAATGAGCAGTTCTTC; CDR3 protein: CATSRDRGTSGNEQFF
D gene: TRBD1; clone size: -; V gene: TRBV2; J gene: TRBJ2-3; CDR3 DNA: TGTGCCAGCAGTCTACGGGACAGCAACACAGATACGCAGTATTTT; CDR3 protein: CASSLRDSNTDTQYF